These T cell receptor beta chains were read from a single sample in a study of blood T cell repertoires in COVID-19. Libraries were prepared by immunoSEQ multiplex PCR; TCRdb keeps only in-frame clonotypes and omits some of them. The sample includes some 290,000 clones, under 95% of them seen just once. Sequenced sample: PBMCs or T cells enriched from blood (not recorded which). These receptors were collected from a woman between 40 and 50 years old with acute COVID-19. CDR3s include the opening cysteine and the closing phenylalanine or tryptophan. A D gene is named only where the DNA matches it firmly. Clone size, where shown, is once, few, many, or a class for clones that have expanded.

j_call d_call v_call clone_size cdr3_aa
TRBJ1-5 NA TRBV6-4 NA CASSEHLNQPQHF
TRBJ2-1 NA TRBV13 few CASSFSAEQFF
TRBJ2-5 TRBD1 TRBV11-1 NA CASSLVGQGARETQYF
TRBJ2-5 TRBD2 TRBV18 NA CASSPPGLAGGETQYF
TRBJ1-4 NA TRBV7-8 NA CASSLGSQGNEKLFF
TRBJ2-3 NA TRBV6-6 NA CASSYGTGNADTQYF
TRBJ1-6 NA TRBV7-5 few CVRSLRSGTPQRSYNSPLHF
TRBJ2-3 TRBD2 TRBV19 NA CASTLTSGRARGADTQYF
TRBJ2-5 TRBD1 TRBV5-1 NA CASSQGQGGETQYF
TRBJ2-1 TRBD2 TRBV5-1 NA CASSFFRSSGNMNEQFF
TRBJ1-2 NA TRBV7-2 NA CASSPRTVSDQGYTF
TRBJ1-2 NA TRBV27 NA CASSLTGGLRYGYTF
TRBJ1-5 TRBD1 TRBV3-1/TRBV3-2 once CASSQAGQANQPQHF
TRBJ2-1 NA TRBV21-1 NA CASSKEHGLRLSYNEQFF
TRBJ2-2 NA TRBV4-1 NA CASSPGSGELFF
TRBJ1-1 TRBD1 TRBV7-2 NA CASSLFSGTGGANTEAFF
TRBJ2-6 NA TRBV4-1 NA CASSQENSSGANVLTF
TRBJ2-2 NA TRBV5-4 NA CASSNRRENTGELFF
TRBJ2-5 NA TRBV19 once CASNSGGHQETQYF
TRBJ1-1 TRBD1 TRBV27 NA CASSHRQGNTEAFF
TRBJ2-3 NA TRBV5-1 NA CASSSTDIFTDTQYF
TRBJ2-1 NA TRBV11-2 NA CASSLAGGRLNEQFF
TRBJ1-2 TRBD1 TRBV12-3/TRBV12-4 NA CASRTGIGYTF
TRBJ1-1 NA TRBV19 NA CASSIAGAKAFF
TRBJ1-6 NA TRBV30 NA CAWRRGPNPSPLHF
TRBJ1-4 NA TRBV7-8 NA CASRPDNTNEKLFF
TRBJ2-7 NA TRBV2 once CASRLYEQYF
TRBJ1-1 NA TRBV5-1 NA CASSSQGGNTEAFF
TRBJ1-2 NA TRBV19 NA CASNHRLDYGYTF
TRBJ2-4 TRBD1 TRBV19 once CASSPTGASKNIQYF
TRBJ1-1 NA TRBV7-9 NA CASSLFGARTEAFF
TRBJ2-1 NA TRBV11-2 few CASSSRRPGRDTNEQFF
TRBJ2-5 TRBD2 TRBV11-3 NA CASSFTTLAGSQETQYF
TRBJ1-1 TRBD1 TRBV3-1/TRBV3-2 NA CASKASIGTEMNTEAFF
TRBJ1-5 TRBD1 TRBV30 NA CAWRATGANQPQHF
TRBJ1-5 NA TRBV15 NA CATSRPTQPQHF
TRBJ1-1 NA TRBV28 NA CASSGSRGGWTEAFF
TRBJ1-6 NA TRBV5-4 NA CASSSGGVRVSGNSPLHF
TRBJ1-1 TRBD1 TRBV2 NA CASSSQGLNTEAFF
TRBJ2-1 TRBD2 TRBV7-2 NA CAARVGTSGYNEQFF
TRBJ2-2 NA TRBV7-2 NA CASSSGEGTGELFF
TRBJ2-1 TRBD2 TRBV12-3/TRBV12-4 NA CASRTHGRGGQFF
TRBJ2-3 TRBD1 TRBV5-4 NA CASSAPGVGQGLSDTQYF
TRBJ1-1 NA TRBV25-1 once CASSDGHNTEAFF
TRBJ2-3 NA TRBV2 NA CATLSPQGPDTQYF
TRBJ2-2 TRBD1 TRBV24-1 NA CATSDHGTGRSTGELFF
TRBJ2-2 TRBD1 TRBV5-4 NA CASSLDGTATGELFF
TRBJ2-1 TRBD1 TRBV19 NA CASSPGDRGLQFF